This T cell receptor (beta chain) derives from a study of T cells in Graves' hyperthyroidism and ophthalmopathy. Regions amplified from RNA transcripts were the TCR beta CDR3 regions. The HTBI primer set served for first-round RT-PCR of the TCR CDR3. From the multiplex PCR reads, TCRdb called clonotypes with MiXCR, one entry per CDR3 protein. The sample carries about 250,000 distinct CDR3 sequences, roughly 22% recorded once. This CDR3 is 15 amino acids long. J was trimmed by 6 bases and V by 0 bases; bases with no gene match: 4. Germline V CDR1 and CDR2: ENHRY, SYGVKD. The sequenced material came from blood. J is TRBJ2-1 and V is TRBV10-3, with TRBD2 matching 8 bases. This TCR derives from a man between 25 and 39 years old with Graves' ophthalmopathy. CDR3 sequence: CAISESSGSGNEQFF. In nucleotides, the CDR3 is TGTGCCATCAGTGAGTCAAGCGGGAGCGGCAATGAGCAGTTCTTC.